Sequencing of this T cell receptor (beta chain) was carried out in a study of radiotherapy plus CTLA-4 blockade in lung cancer. The overall study: An objective response was seen in around 17% of patients, and disease control in less than 40%. Study-level points and caveats: Reports state that early shifts in blood T cell clones, with interferon-beta, best predicted response. Among blood TCR repertoires after radiotherapy plus ipilimumab, tumor-derived clones expanded.

Focal radiation with ipilimumab CTLA-4 blockade was given to patients with chemo-refractory metastatic non-small-cell lung cancer. Measured with immunoSEQ multiplex PCR; TCRdb has only the in-frame clones, and not every one. Here the sample spans fewer than 150,000 clones, 75% to 80% being singletons. The CDR3 contains 13 residues. V lost 5 bases and J 2 bases, leaving 9 bases between the germline ends. The germline V gene has CDR1 SGHVS and CDR2 FNYEAQ. This clone showed up many times. The antigen is unknown. This sample also contains other DNA sequences that code for the same CDR3. The clonotype comes from a human donor with non-small cell lung cancer who had a partial response to radiotherapy plus ipilimumab. The gene calls are TRBV7-6 and TRBJ1-1; a weak D match, TRBD1 (6 bases). The source was peripheral blood, collected from a patient treated with radiotherapy plus ipilimumab. For the CDR3, the DNA is TGTGCCAGCAGCGCGGACAGTAACACTGAAGCTTTCTTT. Its translation: CASSADSNTEAFF.